What follows is one T cell receptor (beta chain) and its context. CDR1 and CDR2 from the germline V gene are SGHTA and FQGTGA. The V segment lost 1 base and the J segment 1 base; nucleotides outside the gene matches: 3. CDR3 length: 15 amino acids. This record belongs to a study of shared clonotypes between healthy human individuals. The assay was immunoSEQ multiplex PCR, and TCRdb's table has in-frame clones only and misses some. The sample carries around 2.5 million clones, more than 85% recorded once. Sequences were obtained from naive CD4+ T cells from PBMCs. Documented subset: CD45RA+ positively selected. This receptor was taken from a man aged 18 to 35 in good health. Some clones in this sample may be carry-over from other donors' samples. V is TRBV7-3 and J is TRBJ1-1; 7 bases agree with TRBD1. CDR3 nucleotide sequence: TGTGCCAGCAGCTTAATGGCAGGGGGGAACACTGAAGCTTTCTTT. Its protein product is CASSLMAGGNTEAFF.